This passage covers 17 T cell receptor beta chains from one sample sequenced in a study of blood T cell repertoires in COVID-19. TCRdb's copy holds only in-frame clones and misses some; the assay was immunoSEQ multiplex PCR. The sample consists of under 250,000 clones, roughly 90% of them appearing once. Sequencing input: peripheral blood. The receptors were sampled from a woman between 55 and 75 years old with acute or convalescent COVID-19.

The chain links TRBV9 to TRBJ2-1, with 13 bases aligning to TRBD2. The germline V gene encodes CDR1 SGDLS and CDR2 YYNGEE. The junction had 7 bases not matched to a gene; V was cut back by 6 bases and J by 10 bases. The CDR3 runs to 14 residues. CDR3 in DNA: TGTGCCAGCACCGGACTAGCGGGAGCGGGGGAGCAGTTCTTC. Protein: CASTGLAGAGEQFF.

V is TRBV30 and J is TRBJ2-7, with 8 bases fitting TRBD1. Unmatched junction bases numbered 10, after V lost 3 bases and J lost 12 bases. The CDR3 sequence is 12 residues long. CDR1 is GTSNPN, CDR2 SVGIG, per germline (reference sequence). CDR3 loop: CAWSPGQGPSYF. The CDR3 DNA reads as TGTGCCTGGAGCCCAGGACAGGGCCCTTCGTACTTC.

The chain uses TRBV5-5 and TRBJ1-2, with D perhaps matching TRBD1 (5 bases). The V gene lost 5 bases and the J gene lost 2 bases, with 10 bases spanning the gap. Germline CDR1 SGHKS, CDR2 YYEKEE (reference sequence). The CDR3 covers 13 residues. CDR3 residues: CASRPRGNYGYTF. CDR3 DNA: TGTGCCAGCAGACCCCGGGGGAACTATGGCTACACCTTC.

This rearrangement joins TRBV3-1 (or the pseudogene TRBV3-2) to TRBJ2-3; TRBD2 is a possible D gene (5 bases). CDR1 is LGHDT, CDR2 YNNKEL, per germline (reference sequence). V was cut by 6 bases and J by 4 bases, with 17 bases left in between. The CDR3 is 15 amino acids. CDR3 amino acids: CASRTGMAAADTQYF. CDR3 nucleotides: TGTGCCAGCAGGACCGGGATGGCTGCGGCAGATACGCAGTATTTT.

V and J are TRBV5-1 and TRBJ2-5, with D hard to call. The CDR3 covers 13 residues. V was trimmed by 1 base and J by 0 bases, leaving 4 bases between them. Germline-derived CDR1 and CDR2 are SGHRS and YFSETQ. CDR3 loop: CASSLSNQETQYF. The CDR3 DNA reads TGCGCCAGCAGCTTGTCCAACCAAGAGACCCAGTACTTC.

The chain is built from TRBV5-4 and TRBJ2-1; no clear D gene. Per germline, CDR1 SGHNT and CDR2 YYREEE (reference sequence). Trimming took 1 base from V and 6 from J, leaving 14 bases between them. The CDR3 is 15 residues long. CDR3 loop: CASSLPRGIFNEQFF. CDR3 coding DNA: TGTGCCAGCAGCTTGCCTAGAGGTATCTTCAATGAGCAGTTCTTC.

This chain joins TRBV3-1 (or the pseudogene TRBV3-2) and TRBJ2-2, with 10 positions matching TRBD2. CDR1 is LGHDT, CDR2 YNNKEL, per germline (reference sequence). The CDR3 runs to 16 residues. The J segment lost 3 bases and the V segment lost 4 bases, leaving 5 bases of the junction unmatched. Written as DNA, the CDR3 is TGTGCCAGCAGCCGTCGGACTAGCGGACACACCGGGGAGCTGTTTTTT. Its translation is CASSRRTSGHTGELFF.

The chain recombines TRBV19 with TRBJ1-2, with a weak D call TRBD1 (5 bases). V was cut by 1 base and J by 8 bases, with 11 bases left in between. There are 13 residues in the CDR3. Germline-derived CDR1 and CDR2 are LNHDA and SQIVND (reference sequence). The CDR3 loop is CASSIVAGRGYTF. For the CDR3, the DNA is TGTGCCAGTAGTATAGTGGCAGGGCGAGGCTACACCTTC.

This clone was picked up one time. The rearrangement joins TRBV5-1 to TRBJ1-4; 7 bases map to TRBD1. CDR1 SGHRS and CDR2 YFSETQ come from the germline V gene. Trimming removed 5 bases from V and 3 bases from J; junction bases left unmatched: 4. The CDR3 loop spans 14 amino acids. Here the CDR3 reads CASSQGQPNEKLFF. The CDR3 DNA reads as TGCGCCAGCAGTCAGGGACAGCCTAATGAAAAACTGTTTTTT.

The chain employs TRBV2 and TRBJ1-2, with 7 bases matching TRBD1. In germline, CDR1 is SNHLY, CDR2 FYNNEI. V lost 7 bases, J lost 1 base, and 6 bases stayed unmatched. The CDR3 spans 14 residues. In DNA, the CDR3 is TGTGCCAGCATACTGGACAGGAATAACTATGGCTACACCTTC. Translating gives CASILDRNNYGYTF.

This clone was seen a few times. The J gene is TRBJ1-1, the V gene TRBV7-9; TRBD1 agrees at 7 bases. The CDR3 length is 14 residues. CDR1 SEHNR and CDR2 FQNEAQ come from the germline V gene (reference sequence). Losses at the gene ends were 6 bases for V and 3 bases for J; bases not matched to a gene: 7. The CDR3 DNA is TGTGCCAGCAGTCAAACAGGGGACTACACTGAAGCTTTCTTT. This codes for CASSQTGDYTEAFF.

This chain uses TRBV28 with TRBJ2-1; D is perhaps TRBD2 (5 bases). This CDR3 comprises 14 residues. V was cut by 5 bases and J by 1 base, with 9 bases left in between. Germline V gene sequence: CDR1 MDHEN, CDR2 SYDVKM. The CDR3 loop is CASSPPGSYNEQFF. The CDR3 coding sequence is TGTGCCAGCAGTCCTCCGGGGTCCTACAATGAGCAGTTCTTC.

This clone was counted a single time. J is TRBJ1-2 and V is TRBV29-1, with 7 nucleotides matching TRBD1. Per the germline V gene, CDR1 is SQVTM and CDR2 is ANQGSEA. After removal of 3 bases from V and 4 bases from J, the junction contained 2 bases not matched to a gene. This CDR3 region has 12 residues. CDR3 residues: CSVDRQGYGYTF. The CDR3 nucleotides are TGCAGCGTTGACAGACAGGGCTATGGCTACACCTTC.

The CDR3 nucleotides are TGTGCCTACTCCGGGACAGGGGGTGCTGAAGCTTTCTTT. This translates into CAYSGTGGAEAFF. The chain has TRBV10-3 and TRBJ1-1, with 11 bases lining up with TRBD1. CDR1 ENHRY and CDR2 SYGVKD come from the germline V gene. V was clipped by 11 bases and J by 6 bases; unmatched bases: 8. The CDR3 totals 13 residues.

The V and J genes are TRBV6-1 and TRBJ1-5; D is possibly TRBD1 (5 bases). In germline, CDR1 is MNHNS, CDR2 SASEGT. CDR3 length equals 16 residues. Trimming stripped 2 bases from V and 7 bases from J, with 18 bases between. The CDR3, as DNA: TGTGCCAGCAGTGAACGGCAGGGAGGACCTGTACAGCCCCAGCATTTT. This sequence encodes CASSERQGGPVQPQHF.

This clone showed up just once. This rearrangement joins TRBV30 to TRBJ1-1; 7 bases are shared with TRBD1. The germline V gene has CDR1 GTSNPN and CDR2 SVGIG (reference sequence). The V and J ends lost 2 bases and 1 base, in that order; junction bases with no gene match: 7. The CDR3 runs 15 residues. The CDR3, as DNA: TGTGCCTGGAGTTCATTGGACAGGCGGAACACTGAAGCTTTCTTT. This sequence encodes CAWSSLDRRNTEAFF.

The gene calls are TRBV4-2 and TRBJ1-6; 9 bases line up with TRBD1. Germline V gene data show CDR1 as LGHNA and CDR2 as YNFKEQ. Trimming took 0 bases from V and 8 from J; bases not matched to a gene: 2. CDR3 size: 15 residues. The CDR3, as DNA: TGTGCCAGCAGCCAAGAACAGGGGGCCGATTCACCCCTCCACTTT. This translates into CASSQEQGADSPLHF.